There are many counts of the clone carrying this T cell receptor beta chain. The lymph nodes were axillary draining lymph nodes from breast cancer patients. One entry per CDR3 protein results from TCRdb running MiXCR on the multiplex PCR reads. The table has fewer than 90,000 distinct CDR3 sequences, approximately 28% seen once. The ends lost 5 bases at V and 4 bases at J; junction bases unmatched: 12. This CDR3 contains 16 residues. In germline, CDR1 is DFQATT, CDR2 SNEGSKA (reference sequence). This entry belongs to a study of breast tumors, draining lymph nodes, adjacent tissues. The TCR comes from a female donor with breast cancer. Some clones in this sample may be carry-over from other donors' samples. This sequence joins TRBV20-1 and TRBJ1-4; 8 bases agree with TRBD1. The sequenced material came from axillary lymph node tissue. The CDR3 loop reads CSAPMLGTGNNEKLFF. In DNA, the CDR3 is TGCAGTGCTCCGATGTTAGGGACAGGAAATAATGAAAAACTGTTTTTT.